This TCR beta chain was sequenced during a study of cytomegalovirus exposure and HLA in healthy donors. The PCR employed 60 Vbeta primers together with 13 Jbeta primers. The repertoire was sequenced with immunoSEQ multiplex PCR; TCRdb's copy has only in-frame clones and lacks some. The table has 95,000 to 150,000 clones, about 8.6% seen once. This clone was counted only a few times. The antigen is unknown. Study-wide results and limits: Later analysis associated a missense DCLRE1C variant with TCR beta V- and J-gene trimming.

CDR3 length: 12 residues. The germline V and J ends were trimmed by 3 bases and 4 bases, with 6 bases remaining between them. Germline CDR1 reads ENHRY; CDR2 reads SYGVKD. The chain is built from TRBV10-3 and TRBJ1-2; D not resolved. Sequenced sample: PBMCs. The clonotype was recovered from a middle-aged woman in good health and CMV-seropositive. Written as DNA, the CDR3 is TGTGCCATCAGTGATTACAGCTATGGCTACACCTTC. Translating gives CAISDYSYGYTF.